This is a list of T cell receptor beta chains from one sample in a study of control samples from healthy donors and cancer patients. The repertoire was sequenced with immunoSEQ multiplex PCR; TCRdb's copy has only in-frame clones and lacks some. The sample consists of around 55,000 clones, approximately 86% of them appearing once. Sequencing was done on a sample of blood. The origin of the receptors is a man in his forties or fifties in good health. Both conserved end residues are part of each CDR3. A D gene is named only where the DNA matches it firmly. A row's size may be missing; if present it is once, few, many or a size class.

TGTGCCAGCAGTCCTTGGGACGGCACCAATCAGCCCCAGCATTTT,CASSPWDGTNQPQHF,TRBJ1-5,TRBV28,.,once
TGTGCCAGCAGCCAAGCATCGGGCTTCGGCCCCTACAATGAGCAGTTCTTC,CASSQASGFGPYNEQFF,TRBJ2-1,TRBV3-1/TRBV3-2,.,once
TGTGCCAGCAGTTATGACAGGAACTATGGCTACACCTTC,CASSYDRNYGYTF,TRBJ1-2,TRBV6-5,.,.
TGTGCCAGTAAGACTAGCGGGAGCTTATTCCATGAGCAGTTCTTC,CASKTSGSLFHEQFF,TRBJ2-1,TRBV19,TRBD2,.
TGTGCCATCAGTGACCGGACAGGGGCAAACGAAAAACTGTTTTTT,CAISDRTGANEKLFF,TRBJ1-4,TRBV10-3,TRBD1,.
TGTGCCAGCAGCGTAGGGACCCTTAAGCAAGGCTACACCTTC,CASSVGTLKQGYTF,TRBJ1-2,TRBV9,.,once
TGTGCCAGCAGCTTGGGACAAGGTGGTTCACCCCTCCACTTT,CASSLGQGGSPLHF,TRBJ1-6,TRBV7-9,.,.
TGTGCCAGCAGCTTGCCTCTTCTAAATGAGCAGTTCTTC,CASSLPLLNEQFF,TRBJ2-1,TRBV7-9,.,few
TGTGCCAGCAGCGGAGACAGGGGGGACTATGGCTACACCTTC,CASSGDRGDYGYTF,TRBJ1-2,TRBV5-4,TRBD1,.
TGTGCCAGTAGTGAAAGAGCTTCCGGGAGAGCTAATTCACCCCTCCACTTT,CASSERASGRANSPLHF,TRBJ1-6,TRBV19,.,.
TGTGCCAGCAGCCGCCCAGGGGGTGAAGCTTTCTTT,CASSRPGGEAFF,TRBJ1-1,TRBV28,TRBD1,.
TGTGCCAGCAGGGGGACTAGCGGGTACACCGGGGAGCTGTTTTTT,CASRGTSGYTGELFF,TRBJ2-2,TRBV6-5,TRBD2,.
TGTGCCAGCAGCTTAGTACACCGAGTAAGTGAAAAACTGTTTTTT,CASSLVHRVSEKLFF,TRBJ1-4,TRBV11-2,.,few
TGTGCCAGCAGTTACTCGGACACCTACGAGCAGTACTTC,CASSYSDTYEQYF,TRBJ2-7,TRBV6-2/TRBV6-3,.,.
TGTGCCAGCTCAAGGAGGGGGATCCAAGAGACCCAGTACTTC,CASSRRGIQETQYF,TRBJ2-5,TRBV7-9,.,.
TGTGCCAGCAGCTTTGGGGCGGGGGGGAATCAGCCCCAGCATTTT,CASSFGAGGNQPQHF,TRBJ1-5,TRBV7-2,.,.
TGTGCCACCAGCAGAGATAAGGGACTAGCGAAATACAATGAGCAGTTCTTC,CATSRDKGLAKYNEQFF,TRBJ2-1,TRBV15,TRBD2,medium-sized
TGTGCCAGCAGTGACCCCCACAGGGTTACCGGGGAGCTGTTTTTT,CASSDPHRVTGELFF,TRBJ2-2,TRBV25-1,.,.
TGTGCCAGTAGTCCCTCCGGAGCGGGCCCTTCCTACGAGCAGTACTTC,CASSPSGAGPSYEQYF,TRBJ2-7,TRBV19,.,.
TGTGCCAGCAGTGACAGCATCAATCAGCCCCAGCATTTT,CASSDSINQPQHF,TRBJ1-5,TRBV2,.,.
TGTGCCAGCAGTCCCCTCAGGTCCGGGAGCTCCTACAATGAGCAGTTCTTC,CASSPLRSGSSYNEQFF,TRBJ2-1,TRBV27,.,.
TGTGCCAGTACCCAAGGCGGGAGCTCCTACAATGAGCAGTTCTTC,CASTQGGSSYNEQFF,TRBJ2-1,TRBV19,TRBD2,.
TGTGCCAGCAGTCAAGAGGGGGTAGGGACAGATACGCAGTATTTT,CASSQEGVGTDTQYF,TRBJ2-3,TRBV2,.,.
TGCGCCAGCAGCTGGACAGGGACGTACGAGCAGTACTTC,CASSWTGTYEQYF,TRBJ2-7,TRBV5-1,TRBD1,few
TGTGCCATCAGTGAACGGGGCTCTAGCACAGATACGCAGTATTTT,CAISERGSSTDTQYF,TRBJ2-3,TRBV10-3,.,.
TGTGCCAGCAGCTTAACGCTGACTAGTGGCGATGAGCAGTTCTTC,CASSLTLTSGDEQFF,TRBJ2-1,TRBV7-3,.,once
TGTGCCAGCATCCTGGACAGCAATAATTCACCCCTCCACTTT,CASILDSNNSPLHF,TRBJ1-6,TRBV28,.,.
TGTGCCAGCAAGGACAGGGTTCAGCATTTT,CASKDRVQHF,TRBJ1-5,TRBV6-5,TRBD1,.
TGTGCCAGCAGCTTAGCGCGGGGCGACCCGAATAGCTATGGCTACACCTTC,CASSLARGDPNSYGYTF,TRBJ1-2,TRBV7-9,.,.
TGTGCCAGCAGTTCACTCAGGGGCCCCTACAATGAGCAGTTCTTC,CASSSLRGPYNEQFF,TRBJ2-1,TRBV28,.,.
TGTGCCAGCAGCCCGCATGTCGGGAGGGCAGATACGCAGTATTTT,CASSPHVGRADTQYF,TRBJ2-3,TRBV3-1/TRBV3-2,TRBD2,few
TGTGCCAGCAGCAAGGGACGGTCGGGCGAGCCCCAGCATTTT,CASSKGRSGEPQHF,TRBJ1-5,TRBV11-3,.,.
TGTGCCAGCAGTAGCATTTTCACTGAAGCTTTCTTT,CASSSIFTEAFF,TRBJ1-1,TRBV28,.,.
TGTGCCAGCTCCACGACCGTGTCCTACAATGAGCAGTTCTTC,CASSTTVSYNEQFF,TRBJ2-1,TRBV18,.,.
TGTGCCAGCAGCTCTCCATGGGACAGGTGGGACACTGAAGCTTTCTTT,CASSSPWDRWDTEAFF,TRBJ1-1,TRBV7-2,TRBD1,.
TGTGCCTGGAGGTACCAGGGACTCTACACCGGGGAGCTGTTTTTT,CAWRYQGLYTGELFF,TRBJ2-2,TRBV30,.,.
TGCGCCAGCAGCAGAGGGACGGCTAATAATTCACCCCTCCACTTT,CASSRGTANNSPLHF,TRBJ1-6,TRBV5-1,.,.
TGTGCCAGCAGCTTAACAGGACAGGGGGCAGGGCAGCCCCAGCATTTT,CASSLTGQGAGQPQHF,TRBJ1-5,TRBV7-9,TRBD1,.
TGTGCCAGCAGCCCGGGGGGGACTAGTACTTACTACGAGCAGTACTTC,CASSPGGTSTYYEQYF,TRBJ2-7,TRBV9,TRBD2,.
TGTGCCAGCAGCCCCGGGACAGGGGATGGAAACACCATATATTTT,CASSPGTGDGNTIYF,TRBJ1-3,TRBV11-2,TRBD1,once
TGTGCCTGGAGTAGAGCTATTAACAATGAGCAGTTCTTC,CAWSRAINNEQFF,TRBJ2-1,TRBV30,.,.
TGTGCCAGCAGCCTGGAGGCGGGGAACACCGGGGAGCTGTTTTTT,CASSLEAGNTGELFF,TRBJ2-2,TRBV7-3,.,.
TGTGCCAGCAGTTCCGGTCCGGCGGGGGGCTACACCTTC,CASSSGPAGGYTF,TRBJ1-2,TRBV28,.,.
TGTGCCAGCAGCTTAGGGCGCGGGAGGGCGGGAGGTACCTACGAGCAGTACTTC,CASSLGRGRAGGTYEQYF,TRBJ2-7,TRBV7-8,TRBD2,few
TGTGCCAGTAGGGGCGGGGCTGCAACTAATGAAAAACTGTTTTTT,CASRGGAATNEKLFF,TRBJ1-4,TRBV19,.,.
TGCGCGGGTCTAGCGGGACCCAGCAGGGAGACCCAGTACTTC,CAGLAGPSRETQYF,TRBJ2-5,TRBV10-1,TRBD2,.
TGTGCCAGCAGAAGGGGGCAGAACTATGGCTACACCTTC,CASRRGQNYGYTF,TRBJ1-2,TRBV28,TRBD1,.
TGTGCCAGTAGCGGGTCCCTCACAGATACGCAGTATTTT,CASSGSLTDTQYF,TRBJ2-3,TRBV19,.,.
TGTGCCAGCAGCTTTCCAGACAGGTACAACACTGAAGCTTTCTTT,CASSFPDRYNTEAFF,TRBJ1-1,TRBV5-5,.,.
TGTGCCAGCAGCTTCTTAGCGGGAGCCTCCACAGATACGCAGTATTTT,CASSFLAGASTDTQYF,TRBJ2-3,TRBV11-3,TRBD2,.
TGTGCCAGCAGCCAAGAGTTACTAGCGGATACGCAGTATTTT,CASSQELLADTQYF,TRBJ2-3,TRBV4-2,TRBD2,.
TGTGCCAGTACGAAAGGGTCAGCGAACACCGGGGAGCTGTTTTTT,CASTKGSANTGELFF,TRBJ2-2,TRBV19,.,.
TGTGCCAGCAGCTTTATGGCGGGAGGGCCGGACACCGGGGAGCTGTTTTTT,CASSFMAGGPDTGELFF,TRBJ2-2,TRBV7-6,TRBD2,.
TGTGCCAGCTCACCAAATACAGGGAGTAGTTCCTACAATGAGCAGTTCTTC,CASSPNTGSSSYNEQFF,TRBJ2-1,TRBV18,.,.
TGCGCCAGCAGCCATTCGCTGGGGGCAGATAACTATGGCTACACCTTC,CASSHSLGADNYGYTF,TRBJ1-2,TRBV4-1,.,.
TGTGCCAGCAGCTTAGCGCCCAGAGGAAATAAGGAGACCCAGTACTTC,CASSLAPRGNKETQYF,TRBJ2-5,TRBV7-8,.,.
TGTGCCACCAGTGATTTGTACTCGGCAGATGTCAATGAGCAGTTCTTC,CATSDLYSADVNEQFF,TRBJ2-1,TRBV24-1,.,.
TGTGCCAGCTCACCAGTCGGGGGCACAGATACGCAGTATTTT,CASSPVGGTDTQYF,TRBJ2-3,TRBV18,.,.
TGCGCCAGCAGCGATGGGACCCCGGACGAGACCCAGTACTTC,CASSDGTPDETQYF,TRBJ2-5,TRBV5-1,.,.